The 24 T cell receptor beta chains below were found in one sample sequenced in a study of blood T cell repertoires in COVID-19. Profiling relied on immunoSEQ multiplex PCR, and the TCRdb table lists in-frame clones only, not all of them. The data show around 260,000 clones, approximately 90% seen once. The sequenced material came from peripheral blood. All receptors come from a man aged 60 to 75 who had recovered from COVID-19.

The count of this clone is one. The chain has TRBV14 and TRBJ1-2, with TRBD1 matching 7 bases. The CDR3 spans 16 residues. Germline CDR1 SGHDN, CDR2 FVKESK. The J segment lost 3 bases and the V segment lost 5 bases, leaving 12 bases of the junction unmatched. In DNA, the CDR3 is TGTGCCAGCAGCAAGAGAGGTGGCGACAGGGACTATGGCTACACCTTC. The encoded protein is CASSKRGGDRDYGYTF. The whole variable domain, filled in from reference TRBV14 and TRBJ1-2, reads EAGVTQFPSHSVIEKGQTVTLRCDPISGHDNLYWYRRVMGKEIKFLLHFVKESKQDESGMPNNRFLAERTGGTYSTLKVQPAELEDSGVYFCASSKRGGDRDYGYTFGSGTRLTVV.

The chain employs TRBV2 and TRBJ2-3, with D tentatively TRBD2 (5 bases). Germline V gene data show CDR1 as SNHLY and CDR2 as FYNNEI. The CDR3 extends over 14 amino acids. V lost 6 bases, J lost 0 bases, and 10 bases lay in between. This CDR3 reads CASRFERSTDTQYF. CDR3 sequence (DNA): TGTGCCAGCAGATTCGAGCGGAGCACAGATACGCAGTATTTT.

This chain uses TRBV20-1 with TRBJ2-7; D might be TRBD2 (6 bases). The CDR3 covers 12 residues. V lost 3 bases, J lost 6 bases, and 12 bases lay in between. The germline CDR1 and CDR2 sequences are DFQATT and SNEGSKA (reference sequence). DNA for the CDR3: TGCAGTGCTAGTCTCCAGGGAGGCGAGCAGTACTTC. This sequence encodes CSASLQGGEQYF.

The chain couples TRBV30 to TRBJ2-1; 15 bases map to TRBD2. Germline V gives CDR1 GTSNPN, CDR2 SVGIG (reference sequence). This CDR3 contains 14 residues. The V segment lost 0 bases and the J segment 10 bases; nucleotides outside the gene matches: 1. This chain's CDR3 is CAWSVGLAGGEQFF. Written as DNA, the CDR3 is TGTGCCTGGAGTGTAGGACTAGCGGGGGGGGAGCAGTTCTTC.

This sequence joins TRBV5-4 and TRBJ1-1; D is undetermined. The germline gives CDR1 SGHNT, CDR2 YYREEE (reference sequence). V was pared by 5 bases and J by 0 bases, with 5 bases between. The CDR3 consists of 12 residues. CDR3 sequence: CASSEVNTEAFF. In DNA form, the CDR3 reads TGTGCCAGCAGTGAGGTGAACACTGAAGCTTTCTTT.

The rearrangement joins TRBV14 to TRBJ1-4, with no clear D. V lost 3 bases and J 8 bases, leaving 19 bases between the germline ends. Germline V gives CDR1 SGHDN, CDR2 FVKESK. The CDR3 has 16 residues. The CDR3 spells CASSHRVNPLGEKLFF. CDR3 nucleotide sequence: TGTGCCAGCAGCCACCGAGTTAACCCTCTGGGCGAAAAACTGTTTTTT.

This clone was recorded once. The junction departs from the called germline gene at one end, perhaps through a read error. The chain carries TRBV7-9 and TRBJ1-2; maybe TRBD1 (6 bases). Per the germline V gene, CDR1 is SEHNR and CDR2 is FQNEAQ (reference sequence). This CDR3 has 14 amino acids. The CDR3 nucleotides are TGTGCCAGCAGCCTAGGGGGGGGGCGGCCCCTTCGTTTCTTC. It yields the protein CASSLGGGRPLRFF.

The rearrangement uses TRBV18 and TRBJ2-2; tentatively, D is TRBD2 (5 bases). Trimming removed 3 bases from V and 5 bases from J, with 7 bases in between. The V gene's germline CDR1 is KGHSH and CDR2 LQKENI. The length of the CDR3 is 13 residues. Here the CDR3 DNA reads TGTGCCAGCTCACCGGACTCTACCGGGGAGCTGTTTTTT. The encoded protein is CASSPDSTGELFF.

The rearrangement links TRBV7-6 to TRBJ2-1; TRBD2 aligns across 11 bases. The CDR3 runs 15 residues. Germline loops: CDR1 SGHVS, CDR2 FNYEAQ. V dropped 5 bases and J dropped 6; count of bases not matched to a gene: 6. In DNA, the CDR3 is TGTGCCAGCAGCAAACTAGCGGGGGCCACCAATGAGCAGTTCTTC. This sequence encodes CASSKLAGATNEQFF.

This clone was counted a few times. The rearrangement uses TRBV5-1 and TRBJ1-1; no firm D call. CDR1 SGHRS and CDR2 YFSETQ come from the germline V gene. V shed 4 bases and J shed 5 bases, with 24 bases lying between them. CDR3 length: 17 residues. CDR3 in DNA: TGCGCCAGCAGCCTTGTTCTAAACGGGCGGAGGGCGACTGAAGCTTTCTTT. Amino acid sequence: CASSLVLNGRRATEAFF. Drawing the rest from reference TRBV5-1 and TRBJ1-1, the complete variable domain is KAGVTQTPRYLIKTRGQQVTLSCSPISGHRSVSWYQQTPGQGLQFLFEYFSETQRNKGNFPGRFSGRQFSNSRSEMNVSTLELGDSALYLCASSLVLNGRRATEAFFGQGTRLTVV.

The chain links TRBV6-2 or TRBV6-3 to TRBJ1-6; 7 bases match TRBD1. CDR1 is MNHEY and CDR2 is SVGEGT in the germline V gene. This CDR3 comprises 15 residues. Trimming took 6 bases from V and 11 from J; bases not matched to a gene: 13. The CDR3 sequence: CASSPGGNRGTPLHF. CDR3 nucleotides: TGTGCCAGCAGCCCTGGGGGGAACAGGGGAACACCCCTCCACTTT.

The rearrangement uses TRBV9 and TRBJ2-3; 7 nucleotides line up with TRBD2. There are 16 residues in the CDR3. Per germline, CDR1 SGDLS and CDR2 YYNGEE. The trim removed 4 bases at V and 3 bases at J, leaving 11 bases unmatched. The CDR3 DNA reads TGTGCCAGCAGCTTCTACCGAGCGGGGAGGACAGATACGCAGTATTTT. This codes for CASSFYRAGRTDTQYF.

V gene TRBV19 combines with J gene TRBJ2-4, with 7 bases lining up with TRBD2. The CDR3 runs 15 residues. V shed 6 bases and J 0 bases; nucleotides not matched to a gene: 5. Germline V gene sequence: CDR1 LNHDA, CDR2 SQIVND (reference sequence). The DNA of the CDR3 is TGTGCCAGTAGAGGGGACTACAGAGCCAAAAACATTCAGTACTTC. Translated, it gives CASRGDYRAKNIQYF.

The V call is TRBV6-2 or TRBV6-3, the J call TRBJ1-2, with D maybe TRBD1 (5 bases). CDR3 length: 16 residues. Germline V gives CDR1 MNHEY, CDR2 SVGEGT. V was cut by 0 bases and J by 0 bases, with 11 bases left in between. This CDR3 reads CASSYSLGQPNYGYTF. The CDR3 DNA sequence: TGTGCCAGCAGTTACTCCCTGGGGCAGCCTAACTATGGCTACACCTTC.

CDR3 nucleotides: TGTGCCAGCAGTGAAAGGACAGCCTACGGGGAGCTGTTTTTT. It encodes CASSERTAYGELFF. The chain recombines TRBV2 with TRBJ2-2, with a possible D match to TRBD1 (6 bases). The CDR3 has 14 amino acids. Germline values: CDR1 SNHLY, CDR2 FYNNEI. Trimming took 2 bases from V and 7 from J, leaving 11 bases between them.

This chain links TRBV13 with TRBJ2-3, with D maybe TRBD1 (6 bases). From germline, CDR1 is PRHDT and CDR2 FYEKMQ (reference sequence). Trimming stripped 5 bases from V and 1 base from J, with 13 bases between. The CDR3 runs to 15 residues. The CDR3 DNA follows: TGTGCCAGCAGCGCCAGGGGAACGGGCACAGATACGCAGTATTTT. Encoded protein: CASSARGTGTDTQYF.

This clone appeared a single time. The chain carries TRBV6-6 and TRBJ1-5, with D possibly TRBD1 on 5 matching bases. Germline CDR1 reads MNHNY; CDR2 reads SVGAGI (reference sequence). The germline V and J ends were trimmed by 6 bases and 9 bases, with 18 bases remaining between them. The CDR3 runs to 14 residues. The CDR3 DNA sequence: TGTGCCAGCAGGTTAACACGGACACAAGGGCCCCAGCATTTT. Its translation: CASRLTRTQGPQHF.

The chain uses TRBV5-8 and TRBJ2-7; no clear D. The germline V gene encodes CDR1 SGHTS and CDR2 YDEGEE. CDR3 size: 17 residues. V was pared by 3 bases and J by 1 base, with 20 bases between. The CDR3 spells CASSSSVFPTLSYEQYF. The CDR3, as DNA: TGTGCCAGCAGCTCGTCGGTATTCCCCACTCTTTCCTACGAGCAGTACTTC.

The chain employs TRBV24-1 and TRBJ1-2; TRBD1 aligns across 8 bases. The CDR3 runs 16 residues. V dropped 4 bases and J dropped 4; count of bases not matched to a gene: 10. The germline V gene has CDR1 KGHDR and CDR2 SFDVKD. CDR3: CATSDATGVEGYGYTF. The DNA for the CDR3 is TGTGCCACCAGTGACGCGACAGGGGTCGAGGGCTATGGCTACACCTTC.

The rearrangement uses TRBV19 and TRBJ2-7; 8 nucleotides align to TRBD1. Germline V gene lookup returns CDR1 LNHDA and CDR2 SQIVND (reference sequence). This CDR3 is 14 amino acids long. Trimming cost V 3 bases and J 3 bases; bases outside gene matches: 4. The CDR3 reads CASSMTGVGYEQYF. The CDR3 DNA sequence: TGTGCCAGTAGTATGACAGGGGTAGGCTACGAGCAGTACTTC.

This clone was detected only a few times. This chain links TRBV7-6 with TRBJ2-2, with D perhaps TRBD2 (5 bases). The CDR3 consists of 15 residues. The germline gives CDR1 SGHVS, CDR2 FNYEAQ. V lost 1 base and J 5 bases, leaving 11 bases between the germline ends. DNA for the CDR3: TGTGCCAGCAGCTTAGAGGACTCGGGGACCGGGGAGCTGTTTTTT. It encodes CASSLEDSGTGELFF.

The gene calls are TRBV20-1 and TRBJ2-5; 7 bases match TRBD1. This CDR3 has 14 residues. The junction had 8 bases not matched to a gene; V was cut back by 3 bases and J by 4 bases. CDR1 and CDR2 (germline): DFQATT, SNEGSKA (reference sequence). This chain's CDR3 is CSASTVGGRETQYF. In DNA form, the CDR3 reads TGCAGTGCTAGTACAGTAGGGGGCCGAGAGACCCAGTACTTC.

The V call is TRBV15, the J call TRBJ2-2; TRBD2 aligns across 16 bases. V shed 3 bases and J 7 bases; nucleotides not matched to a gene: 5. Germline CDR1 LNHNV, CDR2 YYDKDF (reference sequence). The CDR3 spans 17 residues. CDR3 sequence (DNA): TGTGCCACCAGCAGGGGACTAGCGGGGGGGCCCGGCGGGGAGCTGTTTTTT. Protein sequence: CATSRGLAGGPGGELFF. Full variable domain (remainder filled in from reference TRBV15 and TRBJ2-2): DAMVIQNPRYQVTQFGKPVTLSCSQTLNHNVMYWYQQKSSQAPKLLFHYYDKDFNNEADTPDNFQSRRPNTSFCFLDIRSPGLGDTAMYLCATSRGLAGGPGGELFFGEGSRLTVL.

V usage is TRBV4-2 and J usage is TRBJ2-7; tentatively, D is TRBD1 (6 bases). The germline gives CDR1 LGHNA, CDR2 YNFKEQ. V was cut by 7 bases and J by 2 bases, with 12 bases left in between. The CDR3 is 13 amino acids. CDR3 nucleotides: TGTGCCAGCACGGGGCAGGGGACCTACGAGCAGTACTTC. The encoded protein is CASTGQGTYEQYF.